These 10 T cell receptor beta chains share one sample of origin, sequenced in a study of T cells in narcolepsy. Some clones are missing from TCRdb's copy, which holds only in-frame ones; the method was immunoSEQ multiplex PCR. This sample has about 35,000 clones, with 81% found just once. Sample: memory (CD45RA-) CD4+ T cells from blood. The receptor set was obtained from a human donor in good health.

The chain uses TRBV30 and TRBJ1-1, with a weak D call TRBD1 (6 bases). V was shortened by 1 base and J by 4 bases, with 7 bases between the two germline ends. Germline CDR1 and CDR2: GTSNPN and SVGIG (reference sequence). The CDR3 runs 12 residues. The CDR3 reads CAWSETGTEAFF. CDR3 in DNA: TGTGCCTGGAGTGAGACAGGCACTGAAGCTTTCTTT.

This chain uses TRBV18 with TRBJ1-6, with 10 bases lining up with TRBD1. With V trimmed by 6 bases and J by 0 bases, 2 bases remained unmatched. The CDR3 spans 16 residues. Germline CDR1 KGHSH, CDR2 LQKENI. CDR3 residues: CASSGTGDSYNSPLHF. The CDR3 bases are TGTGCCAGCTCCGGGACAGGGGACTCCTATAATTCACCCCTCCACTTT.

The rearrangement uses TRBV19 and TRBJ1-2; 7 positions match TRBD1. This CDR3 region has 13 residues. The V gene's germline CDR1 is LNHDA and CDR2 SQIVND (reference sequence). V lost 5 bases, J lost 3 bases, and 3 bases stayed unmatched. The CDR3 bases are TGTGCCAGTAGTCTGGACAGGCACTATGGCTACACCTTC. Translating it yields CASSLDRHYGYTF.

The chain is built from TRBV6-1 and TRBJ2-1, with D uncertain. Germline-derived CDR1 and CDR2 are MNHNS and SASEGT. The CDR3 sequence is 15 residues long. Trimming removed 4 bases from V and 0 bases from J, with 10 bases in between. CDR3 loop: CASSVTVISYNEQFF. DNA of the CDR3: TGTGCCAGCAGTGTCACAGTTATCTCCTACAATGAGCAGTTCTTC.

The chain links TRBV6-6 to TRBJ1-4; D is ambiguous. The V gene's germline CDR1 is MNHNY and CDR2 SVGAGI (reference sequence). The CDR3 sequence is 13 residues long. The ends were cut back, 0 bases at V and 8 bases at J, with 7 bases in the middle. The DNA for the CDR3 is TGTGCCAGCAGTTACTCGAGCAGGGAAAAACTGTTTTTT. The encoded protein is CASSYSSREKLFF.

The rearrangement links TRBV2 to TRBJ2-5; a possible D gene is TRBD2 (5 bases). The CDR3 contains 12 residues. V was shortened by 4 bases and J by 11 bases, with 14 bases between the two germline ends. The V gene's germline CDR1 is SNHLY and CDR2 FYNNEI. Here the CDR3 DNA reads TGTGCCAGCAGTGTACAAGGTGGGGAGCAGTACTTC. Residues: CASSVQGGEQYF.

The chain carries TRBV6-5 and TRBJ2-7; 7 bases fit TRBD1. Per germline, CDR1 MNHEY and CDR2 SVGAGI. This CDR3 has 12 amino acids. The junction had 7 bases not matched to a gene; V was cut back by 10 bases and J by 4 bases. The CDR3 here is CATQGVRYEQYF. As DNA, the CDR3 is TGTGCCACCCAGGGGGTACGGTACGAGCAGTACTTC.

This chain links TRBV14 with TRBJ1-4; 10 bases are shared with TRBD1. The germline CDR1 and CDR2 sequences are SGHDN and FVKESK. The length of the CDR3 is 16 residues. The V segment lost 3 bases and the J segment 5 bases; nucleotides outside the gene matches: 6. For the CDR3, the DNA is TGTGCCAGCAGCCAGTGGGGACAGGGGAGAAATGAAAAACTGTTTTTT. Its protein is CASSQWGQGRNEKLFF.

CDR3 bases: TGTGCCAGCAGCTTAAAGGGACAGAGTTACAATGAGCAGTTCTTC. Amino acid sequence: CASSLKGQSYNEQFF. V gene TRBV7-9 combines with J gene TRBJ2-1, with 7 bases lining up with TRBD1. V lost 2 bases and J lost 4; bases outside the gene matches: 5. Looked up from germline, CDR1 is SEHNR and CDR2 is FQNEAQ (reference sequence). The CDR3 totals 15 residues.

The V gene is TRBV5-6, the J gene TRBJ1-5; 8 bases agree with TRBD1. V trimming: 6 bases; J trimming: 2 bases; junction bases outside the gene matches: 4. From germline, CDR1 is SGHDT and CDR2 YYEEEE. This CDR3 comprises 14 residues. CDR3 in DNA: TGTGCCAGCACCCAGACAGGGGGCAATCAGCCCCAGCATTTT. Translating gives CASTQTGGNQPQHF.